Presented here are 19 T cell receptor beta chains from one specimen sequenced in a study of glioma-infiltrating T cells after dendritic cell vaccination. This table comes from immunoSEQ multiplex PCR, and its TCRdb copy is limited to in-frame clones, with some not included. The sample yields 35,000 to 40,000 clones, roughly four fifths seen once. Sequenced here: blood, sampled before dendritic cell vaccination. These receptors originate from a human donor with glioblastoma.

This chain joins TRBV28 and TRBJ1-6; 7 nucleotides line up with TRBD1. CDR3 length: 15 amino acids. With V trimmed by 4 bases and J by 6 bases, 6 bases remained unmatched. Looked up from germline, CDR1 is MDHEN and CDR2 is SYDVKM. The CDR3 DNA reads TGTGCCAGCAGTTCCCTGGACAGGACTAATTCACCCCTCCACTTT. This sequence encodes CASSSLDRTNSPLHF.

This clone was recorded once. The CDR3 region has the DNA TGTGCCAGTAGTATAACAGGGGGTAATGAAAAACTGTTTTTT. Its translation is CASSITGGNEKLFF. This chain links TRBV19 with TRBJ1-4, with 8 bases lining up with TRBD1. V lost 2 bases to trimming and J lost 4 bases; unmatched junction nucleotides: 0. In germline, CDR1 is LNHDA, CDR2 SQIVND (reference sequence). This CDR3 comprises 14 residues.

CDR3 nucleotides: TGTGCCAGCAGCGTAGAGGGGACAGGGGACGAGCAGTACTTC. Protein product: CASSVEGTGDEQYF. The genes are TRBV9 and TRBJ2-7; 10 nucleotides line up with TRBD1. This CDR3 contains 14 residues. From germline, CDR1 is SGDLS and CDR2 YYNGEE. V trimming: 0 bases; J trimming: 5 bases; junction bases outside the gene matches: 2.

The chain employs TRBV6-5 and TRBJ2-7, with D possibly TRBD2 on 5 matching bases. Trimming removed 6 bases at V and 2 bases at J, with 11 bases between. Per germline, CDR1 MNHEY and CDR2 SVGAGI. This CDR3 is 13 amino acids long. The CDR3 loop is CASRFGAAYEQYF. CDR3 in DNA: TGTGCCAGCAGATTCGGAGCGGCCTACGAGCAGTACTTC.

The chain uses TRBV7-8 and TRBJ2-7; TRBD1 is a possible D gene (6 bases). V lost 10 bases to trimming and J lost 3 bases, with 10 bases between them. Germline V lookup: CDR1 SGHVS, CDR2 FQNEAQ. The CDR3 sequence is 11 residues long. The CDR3 nucleotides are TGTGCCACCGCACAGGGCTACGAGCAGTACTTC. Translating gives CATAQGYEQYF.

In regard to this clone: The junction differs from germline at one of its ends, possibly a read error. The chain uses TRBV7-7 and TRBJ2-2; D is perhaps TRBD2 (5 bases). Germline CDR1 is SSHAT and CDR2 is FNYEAQ (reference sequence). The CDR3 runs 14 residues. CDR3 sequence (DNA): TGTGCTAGCAGCTTAGTTTCGGGGTCCGGGGAGCTGTTTTTT. Its translation: CASSLVSGSGELFF.

This clone was seen once. The chain uses TRBV9 and TRBJ2-3; D is undetermined. With 3 bases removed from V and 4 bases from J, the gap between germline ends came to 6 bases. Germline values: CDR1 SGDLS, CDR2 YYNGEE. The length of the CDR3 is 12 residues. The CDR3 region is CASSAYSDTQYF. The CDR3 DNA sequence: TGTGCCAGCAGCGCTTACTCAGATACGCAGTATTTT.

The V call is TRBV27, the J call TRBJ1-3; D is possibly TRBD1 (5 bases). V lost 2 bases and J 2 bases, leaving 10 bases between the germline ends. The germline CDR1 and CDR2 sequences are MNHEY and SMNVEV (reference sequence). The length of the CDR3 is 15 residues. The CDR3 reads CASSLAGQAGNTIYF. The CDR3 nucleotides read TGTGCCAGCAGTTTAGCGGGGCAGGCTGGAAACACCATATATTTT.

The chain is built from TRBV4-3 and TRBJ2-7, with D tentatively TRBD2 (7 bases). Germline lookup yields CDR1 LGHNA and CDR2 YSLEER. V dropped 0 bases and J dropped 12 bases, with 12 bases sitting between them. There are 12 residues in the CDR3. CDR3 in DNA: TGCGCCAGCAGCCAAGACGCGGGGGCAGGGTACTTC. It yields the protein CASSQDAGAGYF.

The chain links TRBV6-6 to TRBJ2-3; 10 nucleotides line up with TRBD2. V gave up 0 bases and J gave up 6 bases; unmatched junction bases: 6. This CDR3 is built from 16 residues. CDR1 and CDR2 from the germline V gene are MNHNY and SVGAGI (reference sequence). Here the CDR3 reads CASSYSAGGPGDTQYF. The CDR3, as DNA: TGTGCCAGCAGTTACTCAGCGGGGGGGCCTGGGGATACGCAGTATTTT.

The chain employs TRBV19 and TRBJ2-1; 8 bases are shared with TRBD1. Germline assignment: CDR1 LNHDA and CDR2 SQIVND (reference sequence). With 3 bases clipped from V and 9 bases from J, the junction kept 10 bases outside the gene matches. The CDR3 extends over 15 amino acids. The CDR3 region is CASSIPGQASSEQFF. The CDR3 DNA reads TGTGCCAGTAGTATTCCGGGACAGGCCTCTAGTGAGCAGTTCTTC.

This clone came up a few times. The genes are TRBV19 and TRBJ1-2; 9 positions match TRBD1. V lost 6 bases and J lost 9; bases outside the gene matches: 8. Germline CDR1 is LNHDA and CDR2 is SQIVND (reference sequence). The CDR3 contains 13 residues. The CDR3 DNA reads as TGTGCCAGTAGGACCGGACAGGGGCAGAGCTACACCTTC. Protein: CASRTGQGQSYTF.

The genes are TRBV7-6 and TRBJ2-5, with D tentatively TRBD1 (7 bases). V lost 4 bases to trimming and J lost 5 bases, with 20 bases between them. CDR1 is SGHVS and CDR2 is FNYEAQ in the germline V gene. The CDR3 totals 16 residues. DNA of the CDR3: TGTGCCAGCAGCTCTGCGTATAGGAGGGGGCGGGAGACCCAGTACTTC. Encoded protein: CASSSAYRRGRETQYF.

V is TRBV11-1 and J is TRBJ2-3, with a tentative D call TRBD1 (6 bases). Germline V gene lookup returns CDR1 SGHAT and CDR2 FQDESV (reference sequence). The CDR3 length is 15 residues. V lost 1 base and J lost 4, with 12 bases in between. The CDR3 protein is CASSLGTGMADTQYF. The CDR3, as DNA: TGTGCCAGCAGCTTAGGAACAGGGATGGCAGATACGCAGTATTTT. Full variable domain (outside the CDR3, taken from reference TRBV11-1 and TRBJ2-3): EAEVAQSPRYKITEKSQAVAFWCDPISGHATLYWYRQILGQGPELLVQFQDESVVDDSQLPKDRFSAERLKGVDSTLKIQPAELGDSAMYLCASSLGTGMADTQYFGPGTRLTVL.

This clone came up a few times. The chain recombines TRBV27 with TRBJ2-7; TRBD2 aligns across 7 bases. The V gene's germline CDR1 is MNHEY and CDR2 SMNVEV (reference sequence). The CDR3 covers 15 residues. J gave up 6 bases and V 8 bases, and 16 bases lay outside the gene matches. The CDR3 protein is CASGSLGLGDAEQYF. CDR3 nucleotides: TGTGCCAGCGGATCACTCGGACTAGGAGACGCCGAGCAGTACTTC.

CDR3 nucleotides: TGTGCCAGCAGCTTAGGGCAGGGGACAGATACGCAGTATTTT. Translation gives CASSLGQGTDTQYF. This chain links TRBV11-3 with TRBJ2-3, with TRBD1 as a possible D gene (6 bases). V gave up 1 base and J gave up 3 bases, with 8 bases separating them. CDR1 SGHNT and CDR2 YENEEA come from the germline V gene. The CDR3 has 14 amino acids.

V usage is TRBV27 and J usage is TRBJ2-5, with D hard to call. With the DNA end fitting TRBJ2-7 better, the J assignment may be wrong. CDR3 length: 13 residues. Germline V gene sequence: CDR1 MNHEY, CDR2 SMNVEV (reference sequence). CDR3 nucleotides: TGTGCCAGCAGTTTGTCCCGCACCTACGAGCAGTACTTC. Protein product: CASSLSRTYEQYF.

V is TRBV6-5 and J is TRBJ1-2; 7 bases are a match to TRBD1. The CDR3 loop spans 15 amino acids. The V and J ends lost 6 bases and 0 bases, in that order; junction bases with no gene match: 7. Germline CDR1 reads MNHEY; CDR2 reads SVGAGI. For the CDR3, the DNA is TGTGCCAGCAGCAAGCAGGGGGACGCTAACTATGGCTACACCTTC. It translates to CASSKQGDANYGYTF.

CDR3 bases: TGTGCCAGCAGTTTATGGACTAGCACAGATACGCAGTATTTT. Translating it yields CASSLWTSTDTQYF. The rearrangement uses TRBV28 and TRBJ2-3; D remains unclear. CDR1 and CDR2 from the germline V gene are MDHEN and SYDVKM. Trimming cost V 0 bases and J 0 bases, with 4 bases left between them. This CDR3 contains 14 residues.